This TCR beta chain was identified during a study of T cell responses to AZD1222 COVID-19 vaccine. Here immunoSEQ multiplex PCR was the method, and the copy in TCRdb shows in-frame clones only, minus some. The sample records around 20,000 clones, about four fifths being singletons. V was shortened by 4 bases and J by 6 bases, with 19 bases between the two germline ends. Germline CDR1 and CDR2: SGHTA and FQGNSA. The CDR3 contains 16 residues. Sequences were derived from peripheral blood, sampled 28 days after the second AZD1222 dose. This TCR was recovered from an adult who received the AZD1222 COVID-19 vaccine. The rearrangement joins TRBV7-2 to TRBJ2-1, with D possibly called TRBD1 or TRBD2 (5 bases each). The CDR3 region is CASSSGRSGRLNEQFF. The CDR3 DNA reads TGTGCCAGCAGCTCCGGGCGCTCGGGACGCCTCAATGAGCAGTTCTTC.